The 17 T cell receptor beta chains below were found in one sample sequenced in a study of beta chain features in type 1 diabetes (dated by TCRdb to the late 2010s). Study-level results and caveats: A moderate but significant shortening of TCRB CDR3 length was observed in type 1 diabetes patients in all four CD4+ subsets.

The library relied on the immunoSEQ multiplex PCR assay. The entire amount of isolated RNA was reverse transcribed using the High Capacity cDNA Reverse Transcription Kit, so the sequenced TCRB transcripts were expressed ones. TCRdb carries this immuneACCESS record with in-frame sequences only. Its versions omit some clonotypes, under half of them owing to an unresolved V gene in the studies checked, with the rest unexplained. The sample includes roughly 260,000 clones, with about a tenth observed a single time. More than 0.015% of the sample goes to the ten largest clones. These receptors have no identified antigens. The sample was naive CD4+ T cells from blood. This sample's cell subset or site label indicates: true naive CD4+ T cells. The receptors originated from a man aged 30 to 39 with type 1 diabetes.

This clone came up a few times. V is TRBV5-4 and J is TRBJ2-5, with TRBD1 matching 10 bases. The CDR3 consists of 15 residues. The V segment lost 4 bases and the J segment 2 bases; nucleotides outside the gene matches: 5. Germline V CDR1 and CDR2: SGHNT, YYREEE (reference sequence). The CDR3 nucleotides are TGTGCCAGCAGCCGACCGGGACAGGGGCAAGAGACCCAGTACTTC. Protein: CASSRPGQGQETQYF.

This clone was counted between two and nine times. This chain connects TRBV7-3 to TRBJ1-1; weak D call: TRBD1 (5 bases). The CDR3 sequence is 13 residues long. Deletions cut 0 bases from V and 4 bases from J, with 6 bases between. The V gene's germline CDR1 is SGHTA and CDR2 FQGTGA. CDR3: CASSLTGGTEAFF. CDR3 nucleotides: TGTGCCAGCAGCTTAACGGGGGGCACTGAAGCTTTCTTT.

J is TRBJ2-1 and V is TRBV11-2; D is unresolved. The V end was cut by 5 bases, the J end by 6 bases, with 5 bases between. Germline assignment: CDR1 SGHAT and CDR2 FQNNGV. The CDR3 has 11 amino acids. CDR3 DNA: TGTGCCAGCAGCCCGAGCAATGAGCAGTTCTTC. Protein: CASSPSNEQFF.

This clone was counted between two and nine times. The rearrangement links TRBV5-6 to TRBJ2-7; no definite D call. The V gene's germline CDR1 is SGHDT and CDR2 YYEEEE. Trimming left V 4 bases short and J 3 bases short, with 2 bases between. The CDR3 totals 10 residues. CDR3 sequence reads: CASSLYEQYF. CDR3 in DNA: TGTGCCAGCAGCCTCTACGAGCAGTACTTC. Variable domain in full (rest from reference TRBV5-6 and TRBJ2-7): DAGVTQSPTHLIKTRGQQVTLRCSPKSGHDTVSWYQQALGQGPQFIFQYYEEEERQRGNFPDRFSGHQFPNYSSELNVNALLLGDSALYLCASSLYEQYFGPGTRLTVT.

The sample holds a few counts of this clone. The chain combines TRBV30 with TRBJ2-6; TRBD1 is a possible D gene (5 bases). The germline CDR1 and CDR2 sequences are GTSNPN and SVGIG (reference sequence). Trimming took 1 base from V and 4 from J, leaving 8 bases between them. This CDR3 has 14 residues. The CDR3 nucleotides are TGTGCCTGGAGTGCAGGGTTCGGGGCCAACGTCCTGACTTTC. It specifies CAWSAGFGANVLTF.

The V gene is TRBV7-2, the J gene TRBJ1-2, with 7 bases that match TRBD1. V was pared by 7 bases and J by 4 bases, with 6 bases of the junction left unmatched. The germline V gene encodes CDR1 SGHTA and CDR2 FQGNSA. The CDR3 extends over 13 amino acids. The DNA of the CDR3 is TGTGCCAGCACCACAGGGGTGGGCTATGGCTACACCTTC. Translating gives CASTTGVGYGYTF. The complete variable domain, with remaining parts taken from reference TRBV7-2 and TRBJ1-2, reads GAGVSQSPSNKVTEKGKDVELRCDPISGHTALYWYRQSLGQGLEFLIYFQGNSAPDKSGLPSDRFSAERTGGSVSTLTIQRTQQEDSAVYLCASTTGVGYGYTFGSGTRLTVV.

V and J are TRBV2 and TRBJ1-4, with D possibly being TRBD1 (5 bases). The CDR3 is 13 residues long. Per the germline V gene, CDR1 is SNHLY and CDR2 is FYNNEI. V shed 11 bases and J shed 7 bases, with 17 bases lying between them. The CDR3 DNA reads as TGTGCCGACCGACAGTGGTACGGTGAAAAACTGTTTTTT. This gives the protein CADRQWYGEKLFF.

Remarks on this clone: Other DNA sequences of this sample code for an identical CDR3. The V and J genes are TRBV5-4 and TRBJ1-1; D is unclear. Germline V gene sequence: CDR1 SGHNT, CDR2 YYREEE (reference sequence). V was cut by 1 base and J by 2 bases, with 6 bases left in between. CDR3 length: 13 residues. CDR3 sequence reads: CASSLSLNTEAFF. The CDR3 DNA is TGTGCCAGCAGCTTGTCCCTCAACACTGAAGCTTTCTTT.

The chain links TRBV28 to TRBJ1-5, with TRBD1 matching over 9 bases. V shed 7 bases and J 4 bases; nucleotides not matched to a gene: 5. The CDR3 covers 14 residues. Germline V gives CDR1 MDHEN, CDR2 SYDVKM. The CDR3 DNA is TGTGCCAGCACGGGGGACAGGGTAAATCAGCCCCAGCATTTT. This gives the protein CASTGDRVNQPQHF.

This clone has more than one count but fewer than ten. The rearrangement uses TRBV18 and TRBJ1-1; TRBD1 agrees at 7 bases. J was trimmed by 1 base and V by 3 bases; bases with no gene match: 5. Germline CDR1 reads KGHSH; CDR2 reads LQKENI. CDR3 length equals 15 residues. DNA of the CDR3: TGTGCCAGCTCACCGACGGGACAGTCGAACACTGAAGCTTTCTTT. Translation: CASSPTGQSNTEAFF.

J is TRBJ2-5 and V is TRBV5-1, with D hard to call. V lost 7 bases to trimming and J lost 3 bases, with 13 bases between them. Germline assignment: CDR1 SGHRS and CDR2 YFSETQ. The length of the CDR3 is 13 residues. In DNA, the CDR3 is TGCGCCAGCCGCAACCTGCAGAAAGAGACCCAGTACTTC. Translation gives CASRNLQKETQYF.

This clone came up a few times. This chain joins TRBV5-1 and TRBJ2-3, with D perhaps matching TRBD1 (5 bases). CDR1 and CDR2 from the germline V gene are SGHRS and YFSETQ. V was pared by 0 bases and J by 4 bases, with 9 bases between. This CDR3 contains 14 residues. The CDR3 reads CASSLAPGPDTQYF. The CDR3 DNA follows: TGCGCCAGCAGCTTGGCCCCAGGGCCAGATACGCAGTATTTT.

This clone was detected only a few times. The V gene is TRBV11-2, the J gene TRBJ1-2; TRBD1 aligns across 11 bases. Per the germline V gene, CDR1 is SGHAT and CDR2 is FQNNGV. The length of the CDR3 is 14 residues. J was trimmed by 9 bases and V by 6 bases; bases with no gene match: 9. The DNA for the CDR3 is TGTGCCAGCAGGGAGCCGGGACAGGGGGGAAGCTACACCTTC. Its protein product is CASREPGQGGSYTF.

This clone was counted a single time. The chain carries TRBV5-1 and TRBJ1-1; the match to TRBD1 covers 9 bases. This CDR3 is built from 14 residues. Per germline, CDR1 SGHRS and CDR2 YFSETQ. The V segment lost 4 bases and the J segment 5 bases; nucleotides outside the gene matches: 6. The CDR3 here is CASSLGQGQTEAFF. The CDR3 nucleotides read TGCGCCAGCAGCCTCGGACAGGGGCAGACTGAAGCTTTCTTT.

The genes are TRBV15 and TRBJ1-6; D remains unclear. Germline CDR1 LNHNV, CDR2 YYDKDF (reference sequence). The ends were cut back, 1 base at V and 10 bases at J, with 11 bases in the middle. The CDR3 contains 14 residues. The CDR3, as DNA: TGTGCCACCAGCAGAGGCGAGGTGGTCTCACCCCTCCACTTT. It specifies CATSRGEVVSPLHF. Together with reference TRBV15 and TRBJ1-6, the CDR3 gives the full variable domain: DAMVIQNPRYQVTQFGKPVTLSCSQTLNHNVMYWYQQKSSQAPKLLFHYYDKDFNNEADTPDNFQSRRPNTSFCFLDIRSPGLGDTAMYLCATSRGEVVSPLHFGNGTRLTVT.

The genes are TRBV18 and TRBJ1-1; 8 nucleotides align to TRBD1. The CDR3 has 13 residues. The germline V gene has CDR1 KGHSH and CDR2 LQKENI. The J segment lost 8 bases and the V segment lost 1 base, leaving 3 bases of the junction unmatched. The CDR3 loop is CASSPQDRVEAFF. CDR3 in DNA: TGTGCCAGCTCACCACAGGACAGGGTAGAAGCTTTCTTT.

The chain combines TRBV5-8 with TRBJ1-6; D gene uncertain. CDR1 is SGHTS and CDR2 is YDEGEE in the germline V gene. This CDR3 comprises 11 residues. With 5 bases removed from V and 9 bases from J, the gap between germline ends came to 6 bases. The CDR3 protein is CASRGVSPLHF. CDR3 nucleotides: TGTGCCAGCAGGGGAGTTTCACCCCTCCACTTT.